A selection of T cell receptor beta chains follows, all from one sample in a study of shared clonotypes between healthy human individuals. Some clones are missing from TCRdb's copy, which holds only in-frame ones; the method was immunoSEQ multiplex PCR. The sample lists 2,500,000 or so clones; less than 95% were seen once. Sequencing was done on a sample of naive CD4+ T cells from PBMCs. These receptors all come from a man younger than 30 in good health. Some clones in this sample may be carry-over from other donors' samples. CDR3s include the opening cysteine and the closing phenylalanine or tryptophan. A D gene is named only where the DNA matches it firmly. Clone size is stated in some rows and not others, as once, few, many or a class when expanded.

size	V	J	D	DNA	CDR3
NA	TRBV5-6	TRBJ2-2	NA	TGTGCCAGCAGCTTGGCCGTCGGCTACCCCACCGGGGAGCTGTTTTTT	CASSLAVGYPTGELFF
NA	TRBV30	TRBJ2-7	NA	TGTGCCTGGAGTACGGGGATTGTGTACGAGCAGTACTTC	CAWSTGIVYEQYF
NA	TRBV28	TRBJ2-5	NA	TGTGCCAGCAAGCGAGGAGAGACCCAGTACTTC	CASKRGETQYF
once	TRBV11-2	TRBJ2-1	NA	TGTGCCAGCACCCATCTAGCGTACAATGAGCAGTTCTTC	CASTHLAYNEQFF
NA	TRBV25-1	TRBJ2-1	TRBD1	TGTGCCAGCAGCCAAGGTGGGACAGGTCCCTACAATGAGCAGTTCTTC	CASSQGGTGPYNEQFF
NA	TRBV15	TRBJ1-5	NA	TGTGCCACCAGCAGAGACTGGGAACGCAATCAGCCCCAGCATTTT	CATSRDWERNQPQHF
NA	TRBV5-6	TRBJ1-1	TRBD1	TGTGCCAGCAGCCTCCTATGGTCCAACAGGGGAACTGAAGCTTTCTTT	CASSLLWSNRGTEAFF
NA	TRBV25-1	TRBJ2-1	NA	TGTGCCAGCGGGACCGTCGATGAGCAGTTCTTC	CASGTVDEQFF
NA	TRBV7-8	TRBJ1-2	NA	TGTGCCAGCAGCTTAGGACAGGTCGGCGGCTACACCTTC	CASSLGQVGGYTF
NA	TRBV7-3	TRBJ2-5	TRBD1	TGTGCCAGCAGCACATATGGACAGGGGGAAGAGACCCAGTACTTC	CASSTYGQGEETQYF
NA	TRBV7-9	TRBJ2-2	TRBD1	TGTGCCAGCAGTCCTGGACAGGGGGAAGGCGGGGAGCTGTTTTTT	CASSPGQGEGGELFF
NA	TRBV6-1	TRBJ1-2	NA	TGTGCCAGCAGTTTTACGGGACCAAACTATGGCTACACCTTC	CASSFTGPNYGYTF
NA	TRBV29-1	TRBJ2-2	NA	TGCAGCTGCACAGGGAAGGGAACCGGGGAGCTGTTTTTT	CSCTGKGTGELFF
NA	TRBV2	TRBJ1-2	NA	TGTGCCAGCAGTGCCGAAGGAGGCAACTATGGCTACACCTTC	CASSAEGGNYGYTF
NA	TRBV5-4	TRBJ2-2	TRBD2	TGTGCCAGCAGCCCTCCGGGACTAGCGACCGGGGAGCTGTTTTTT	CASSPPGLATGELFF
NA	TRBV28	TRBJ2-7	TRBD2	TGTGCCAGCACCGGACTAGTCCACGAGCAGTACTTC	CASTGLVHEQYF
few	TRBV28	TRBJ1-1	NA	TGTGCCAGCAGGAAGTCCGGGGTACCTGAAGCTTTCTTT	CASRKSGVPEAFF